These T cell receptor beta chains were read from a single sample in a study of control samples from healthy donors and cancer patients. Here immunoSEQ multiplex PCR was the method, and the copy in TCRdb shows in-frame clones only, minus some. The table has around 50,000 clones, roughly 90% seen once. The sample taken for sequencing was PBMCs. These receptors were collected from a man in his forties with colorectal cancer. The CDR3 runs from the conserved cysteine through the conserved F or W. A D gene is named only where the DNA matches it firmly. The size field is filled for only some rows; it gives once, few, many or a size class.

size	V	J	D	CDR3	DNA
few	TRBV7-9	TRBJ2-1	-	CASSSKYNEQFF	TGTGCCAGCAGCTCAAAATACAATGAGCAGTTCTTC
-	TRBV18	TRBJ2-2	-	CASSLSSGTGTGELFF	TGTGCCAGCTCCCTTTCCAGCGGCACGGGAACCGGGGAGCTGTTTTTT
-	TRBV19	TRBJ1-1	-	CASSDRLNTEAFF	TGTGCCAGTAGCGACAGGCTGAACACTGAAGCTTTCTTT
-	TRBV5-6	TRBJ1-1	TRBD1	CASSSGTGSTEAFF	TGTGCCAGCAGCTCCGGGACAGGGAGTACTGAAGCTTTCTTT
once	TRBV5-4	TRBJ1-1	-	CASSLDREAFF	TGTGCCAGCAGCTTGGACAGGGAAGCTTTCTTT
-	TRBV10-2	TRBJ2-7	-	CASRRGEYEQYF	TGCGCCAGCCGTAGGGGGGAGTACGAGCAGTACTTC
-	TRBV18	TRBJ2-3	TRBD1	CASSPGTGDHTQYF	TGTGCCAGCTCACCAGGGACAGGGGATCATACGCAGTATTTT
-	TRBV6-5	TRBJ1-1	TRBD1	CASSRRTGGTEAFF	TGTGCCAGCAGTCGTCGGACAGGGGGGACTGAAGCTTTCTTT
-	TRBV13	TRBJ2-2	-	CASSFWDGELFF	TGTGCCAGCAGCTTCTGGGACGGGGAGCTGTTTTTT
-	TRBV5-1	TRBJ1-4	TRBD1	CASSLKGAANEKLFF	TGCGCCAGCAGCCTAAAGGGGGCCGCTAATGAAAAACTGTTTTTT
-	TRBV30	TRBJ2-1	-	CAWSVGFYNEQFF	TGTGCCTGGAGTGTAGGATTTTACAATGAGCAGTTCTTC
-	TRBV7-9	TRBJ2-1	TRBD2	CASKKSGSEEQFF	TGTGCCAGCAAGAAGAGCGGGAGTGAGGAGCAGTTCTTC
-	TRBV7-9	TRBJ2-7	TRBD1	CASSFLDRGPYEQYF	TGTGCCAGCAGTTTTCTGGACAGGGGACCCTACGAGCAGTACTTC
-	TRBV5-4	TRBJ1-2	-	CASRGIGIGYTF	TGTGCCAGCCGGGGTATCGGTATTGGCTACACCTTC
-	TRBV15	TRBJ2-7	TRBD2	CATSRVAGEEQYF	TGTGCCACCAGCAGAGTAGCGGGAGAAGAGCAGTACTTC
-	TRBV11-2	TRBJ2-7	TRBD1	CASSLVGDRGSEQYF	TGTGCCAGCAGCTTAGTGGGGGACAGGGGATCCGAGCAGTACTTC
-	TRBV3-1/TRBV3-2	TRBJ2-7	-	CASSQATSSYEQYF	TGTGCCAGCAGCCAAGCAACCAGCTCCTACGAGCAGTACTTC
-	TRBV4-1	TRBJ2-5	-	CASSHPAQGSETQYF	TGCGCCAGCAGCCATCCCGCACAGGGTTCGGAGACCCAGTACTTC
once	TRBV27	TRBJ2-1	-	CASSLNSAYNEQFF	TGTGCCAGCAGTTTAAATAGCGCATACAATGAGCAGTTCTTC
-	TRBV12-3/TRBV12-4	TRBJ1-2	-	CASSLTGYGYTF	TGTGCCAGCAGTTTGACAGGCTATGGCTACACCTTC
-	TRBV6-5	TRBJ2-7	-	CASSFIGRSLSEQYF	TGTGCCAGCAGTTTCATAGGGAGGTCGCTTAGCGAGCAGTACTTC
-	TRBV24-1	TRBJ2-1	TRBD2	CATSDQTSGSTQFF	TGTGCCACCAGTGACCAGACTAGCGGGAGTACGCAGTTCTTC
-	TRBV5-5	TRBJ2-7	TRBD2	CASSSQGLAGDEQYF	TGTGCCAGCAGCTCCCAGGGGCTAGCGGGAGACGAGCAGTACTTC
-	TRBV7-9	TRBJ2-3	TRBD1	CASSRDRSTDTQYF	TGTGCCAGCAGCCGGGACAGGAGCACAGATACGCAGTATTTT
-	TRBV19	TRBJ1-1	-	CASNDRMNTEAFF	TGTGCCAGTAATGACAGAATGAACACTGAAGCTTTCTTT
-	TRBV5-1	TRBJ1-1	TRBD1	CASSRDSLNTEAFF	TGCGCCAGCAGCCGGGACAGTTTAAACACTGAAGCTTTCTTT
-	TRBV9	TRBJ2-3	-	CASSVGIQGGDTQYF	TGTGCCAGCAGCGTAGGAATACAGGGAGGAGATACGCAGTATTTT
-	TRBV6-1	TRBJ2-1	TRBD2	CASSEGTGTSTSGIDNEQFF	TGTGCCAGCAGTGAAGGGACAGGGACTTCGACTAGCGGGATAGACAATGAGCAGTTCTTC
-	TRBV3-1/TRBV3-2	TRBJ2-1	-	CASSPRDHSYNEQFF	TGTGCCAGCAGCCCCCGGGACCATTCCTACAATGAGCAGTTCTTC
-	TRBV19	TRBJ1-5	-	CASSPAGGQPQHF	TGTGCCAGTAGTCCGGCAGGTGGGCAGCCCCAGCATTTT
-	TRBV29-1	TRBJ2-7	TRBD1	CSVEEPGQGYEQYF	TGCAGCGTTGAGGAACCGGGACAGGGTTACGAGCAGTACTTC
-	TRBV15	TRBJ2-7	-	CATSRDQGALVEQYF	TGTGCCACCAGCAGAGATCAAGGGGCTTTGGTTGAGCAGTACTTC
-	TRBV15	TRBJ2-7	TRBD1	CATRKPGTGWYEQYF	TGTGCCACCAGAAAACCCGGGACAGGGTGGTACGAGCAGTACTTC
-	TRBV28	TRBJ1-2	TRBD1	CASSLRWDREYGYTF	TGTGCCAGCAGTTTGCGGTGGGACAGGGAGTATGGCTACACCTTC
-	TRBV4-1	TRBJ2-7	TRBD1	CASSPSGTGVYEQYF	TGCGCCAGCAGCCCATCCGGGACAGGGGTGTACGAGCAGTACTTC
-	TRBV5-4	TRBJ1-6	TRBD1	CASSSGTGAGANSPLHF	TGTGCCAGCAGCTCAGGGACAGGGGCGGGAGCTAATTCACCCCTCCACTTT
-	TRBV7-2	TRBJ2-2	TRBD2	CASSPRTSGRPTGELFF	TGTGCCAGCAGCCCCCGGACTAGCGGGAGACCGACCGGGGAGCTGTTTTTT
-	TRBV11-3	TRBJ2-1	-	CASSFDWDYNEQFF	TGTGCCAGCAGCTTCGACTGGGACTACAATGAGCAGTTCTTC
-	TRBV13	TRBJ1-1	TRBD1	CASSDRQGLGAFF	TGTGCCAGCAGCGATCGACAGGGTCTCGGGGCTTTCTTT
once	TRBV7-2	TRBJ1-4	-	CASSFQQYGKLFF	TGTGCCAGCAGCTTTCAGCAATACGGAAAACTGTTTTTT
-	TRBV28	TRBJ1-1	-	CASRPLRDRGTEAFF	TGTGCCAGCAGACCCTTAAGGGACCGGGGGACTGAAGCTTTCTTT
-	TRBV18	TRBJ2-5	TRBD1	CASSPETHRGEETQYF	TGTGCCAGCTCACCAGAGACGCACAGGGGAGAAGAGACCCAGTACTTC
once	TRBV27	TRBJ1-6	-	CASSDGGGNSPLHF	TGTGCCAGCAGTGACGGTGGGGGAAATTCACCCCTCCACTTT
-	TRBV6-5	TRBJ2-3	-	CASSYSLPDDTQYF	TGTGCCAGCAGTTACTCGTTACCAGATGATACGCAGTATTTT
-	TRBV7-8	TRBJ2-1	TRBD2	CASSSGLAGGSYNEQFF	TGTGCCAGCAGCTCGGGACTAGCGGGAGGCTCCTACAATGAGCAGTTCTTC
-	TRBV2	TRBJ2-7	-	CASRASALRDEQYF	TGTGCCAGCAGGGCTAGCGCACTCCGGGACGAGCAGTACTTC
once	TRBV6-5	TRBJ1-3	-	CASSYDAPRSGNTIYF	TGTGCCAGCAGTTACGATGCCCCGAGGTCTGGAAACACCATATATTTT
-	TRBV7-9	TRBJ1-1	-	CASSLDGHLNTEAFF	TGTGCCAGCAGCTTAGATGGACACTTGAACACTGAAGCTTTCTTT
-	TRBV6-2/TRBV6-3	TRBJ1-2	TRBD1	CASSYRGQDYGYTF	TGTGCCAGCAGTTACAGGGGGCAAGACTATGGCTACACCTTC
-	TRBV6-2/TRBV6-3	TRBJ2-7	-	CASSYVSQGTGEQYF	TGTGCCAGCAGTTACGTCTCACAGGGAACAGGCGAGCAGTACTTC
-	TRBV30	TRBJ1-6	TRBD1	CAWGGAEGANSPLHF	TGTGCCTGGGGGGGCGCGGAGGGGGCGAATTCACCCCTCCACTTT